This TCR beta chain was recovered during a study of blood T cell repertoires in COVID-19. The data were produced by immunoSEQ multiplex PCR, yet TCRdb's version contains in-frame clones alone and is incomplete. Of 250,000 to 300,000 clones listed, 89% are singletons. This clonotype was sampled from a woman aged 55-69 years who had recovered from COVID-19. Sequencing input: PBMCs or T cells enriched from blood (not recorded which).

The DNA for the CDR3 is TGTGCCAGCAGTCAACCGGGAAAAATGAACACTGAAGCTTTCTTT. Its translation is CASSQPGKMNTEAFF. V gene TRBV6-5 combines with J gene TRBJ1-1; D unclear. The CDR3 has 15 residues. Per germline, CDR1 MNHEY and CDR2 SVGAGI. V shed 5 bases and J shed 0 bases, with 13 bases lying between them.